A selection of T cell receptor beta chains follows, all from one sample in a study of T cells in localized non-small cell lung cancer. The data were produced by immunoSEQ multiplex PCR, yet TCRdb's version contains in-frame clones alone and is incomplete. The sample has around 67,000 clones, almost 90% seen once; the top ten hold about 2.1%. The sequencing used peripheral blood, collected before any cancer treatment. Receptor source: a woman aged 35-70 years with stage I lung adenocarcinoma. Each CDR3 is given with its conserved first and last residue. Each record gives: J gene, V gene, clone size, D gene, CDR3 protein, CDR3 DNA. D genes are given only for firm matches. Clone sizes are given selectively: once, few, many, or a class where the clone is expanded.

>TRBJ2-5|TRBV18|.|.
CASSPYARREETQYF
TGTGCCAGCTCACCATACGCCAGGCGGGAAGAGACCCAGTACTTC
>TRBJ2-1|TRBV18|.|TRBD2
CASSPELAGNNEQFF
TGTGCCAGCTCACCAGAACTAGCGGGGAACAATGAGCAGTTCTTC
>TRBJ2-7|TRBV7-2|.|TRBD1
CASSSPGQGAYEQYF
TGTGCCAGCAGCTCACCGGGACAGGGAGCCTACGAGCAGTACTTC
>TRBJ2-7|TRBV4-2|.|.
CASSRDSGVSYEQYF
TGTGCCAGCAGCCGGGATAGCGGAGTCTCCTACGAGCAGTACTTC
>TRBJ1-1|TRBV7-2|.|.
CAISPLTEGNTEAFF
TGTGCCATCAGCCCCTTGACGGAGGGGAACACTGAAGCTTTCTTT
>TRBJ1-6|TRBV6-1|.|.
CASSERDGGVRSPLHF
TGTGCCAGCAGTGAGAGGGACGGGGGGGTAAGGTCACCCCTCCACTTT
>TRBJ1-2|TRBV2|once|.
CASSQTRQPPFISYTF
TGTGCCAGCAGTCAAACCCGACAGCCACCCTTTATCAGCTACACCTTC
>TRBJ1-5|TRBV5-1|.|TRBD1
CASSSQGQGQPQHF
TGCGCCAGCAGCTCGCAGGGACAGGGTCAGCCCCAGCATTTT
>TRBJ2-3|TRBV2|.|TRBD2
CASRARGAGALDTQYF
TGTGCCAGCAGGGCCCGAGGAGCGGGAGCTTTAGATACGCAGTATTTT
>TRBJ1-4|TRBV2|.|.
CASSDLGKSNEKLFF
TGTGCCAGCAGTGACCTGGGGAAGTCTAATGAAAAACTGTTTTTT
>TRBJ1-4|TRBV19|.|.
CASSIWAVTGGSKNWVF
TGTGCCAGTAGTATTTGGGCAGTTACGGGGGGTTCGAAAAACTGGGTTTTT
>TRBJ2-1|TRBV19|.|TRBD2
CASSTPGLGFYNEQFF
TGTGCCAGTAGTACTCCGGGACTAGGTTTCTACAATGAGCAGTTCTTC
>TRBJ2-4|TRBV2|.|.
CASSDFGGLAKNIQYF
TGTGCCAGCAGTGATTTTGGGGGTCTTGCCAAAAACATTCAGTACTTC
>TRBJ2-4|TRBV28|few|TRBD1
CASTTFTGGLGGAKNIQYF
TGTGCCAGTACTACCTTCACAGGGGGTCTAGGAGGAGCCAAAAACATTCAGTACTTC
>TRBJ2-1|TRBV7-2|.|.
CASSLDSFAENEQFF
TGTGCCAGCAGCTTAGACTCCTTCGCGGAGAATGAGCAGTTCTTC
>TRBJ1-2|TRBV7-2|.|.
CASSLATGATDALGYTF
TGTGCCAGCAGCTTAGCAACCGGGGCGACGGACGCTCTTGGCTACACCTTC
>TRBJ2-1|TRBV4-3|.|TRBD1
CASSQAPHPGTEDEQFF
TGCGCCAGCAGCCAAGCACCACACCCCGGGACAGAAGATGAGCAGTTCTTC
>TRBJ1-4|TRBV19|.|.
CASAGGAYATNEKLFF
TGTGCCAGCGCCGGCGGGGCATATGCCACTAATGAAAAACTGTTTTTT
>TRBJ2-7|TRBV5-1|once|TRBD1
CASSSLRTGDGDEQYF
TGCGCCAGCAGCTCACTTAGGACAGGGGATGGCGACGAGCAGTACTTC
>TRBJ2-4|TRBV19|.|TRBD1
CASSISTITGTGRAKNIQYF
TGTGCCAGTAGTATATCGACGATAACCGGGACAGGTAGAGCCAAAAACATTCAGTACTTC
>TRBJ1-1|TRBV19|.|.
CVSSTPRYDRLNTEAFF
TGTGTCAGTAGTACCCCCCGGTATGACAGGTTGAACACTGAAGCTTTCTTT
>TRBJ1-2|TRBV5-1|.|.
CASSLGQSNYGYTF
TGCGCCAGCAGCTTGGGACAGTCTAACTATGGCTACACCTTC
>TRBJ1-5|TRBV7-2|.|.
CASSPRASGLQPQHF
TGTGCCAGCAGCCCCAGAGCGTCAGGTCTCCAGCCCCAGCATTTT
>TRBJ1-2|TRBV4-3|once|.
CASSQEDQDRGYGYTF
TGCGCCAGCAGCCAAGAAGACCAGGACCGAGGCTATGGCTACACCTTC
>TRBJ1-1|TRBV9|.|.
CASSVNPNTEAFF
TGTGCCAGCAGCGTAAATCCGAACACTGAAGCTTTCTTT
>TRBJ2-5|TRBV4-3|.|TRBD2
CASSAGLAGQETQYF
TGCGCCAGCAGCGCAGGCCTAGCGGGCCAAGAGACCCAGTACTTC